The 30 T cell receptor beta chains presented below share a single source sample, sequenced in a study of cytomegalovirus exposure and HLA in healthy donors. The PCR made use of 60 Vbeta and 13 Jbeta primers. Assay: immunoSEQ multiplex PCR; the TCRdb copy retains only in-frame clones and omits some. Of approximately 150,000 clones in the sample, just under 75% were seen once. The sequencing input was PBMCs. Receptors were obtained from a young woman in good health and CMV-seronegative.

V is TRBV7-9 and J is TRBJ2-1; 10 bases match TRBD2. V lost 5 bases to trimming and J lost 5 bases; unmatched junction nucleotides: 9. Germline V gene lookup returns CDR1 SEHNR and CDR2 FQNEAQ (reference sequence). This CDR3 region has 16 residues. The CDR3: CASSPVVLAGNNEQFF. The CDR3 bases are TGTGCCAGCAGCCCGGTGGTACTAGCGGGGAACAATGAGCAGTTCTTC. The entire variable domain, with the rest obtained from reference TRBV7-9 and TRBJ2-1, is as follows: DTGVSQNPRHKITKRGQNVTFRCDPISEHNRLYWYRQTLGQGPEFLTYFQNEAQLEKSRLLSDRFSAERPKGSFSTLEIQRTEQGDSAMYLCASSPVVLAGNNEQFFGPGTRLTVL.

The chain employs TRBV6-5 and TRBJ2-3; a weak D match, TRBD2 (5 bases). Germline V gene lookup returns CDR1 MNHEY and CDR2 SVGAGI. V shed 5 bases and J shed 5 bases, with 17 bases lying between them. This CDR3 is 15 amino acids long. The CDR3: CASSPGPTSGDTQYF. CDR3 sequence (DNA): TGTGCCAGCAGTCCGGGTCCGACAAGCGGAGATACGCAGTATTTT.

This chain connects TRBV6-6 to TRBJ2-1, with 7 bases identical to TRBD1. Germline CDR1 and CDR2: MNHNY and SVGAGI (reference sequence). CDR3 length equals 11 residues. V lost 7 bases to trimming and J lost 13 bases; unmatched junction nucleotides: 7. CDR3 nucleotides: TGTGCCAGCACCTACCGGGACAGACAGTTCTTC. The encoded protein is CASTYRDRQFF.

CDR3 region: CASSPDRAMVGELFF. The CDR3 DNA is TGTGCCAGCAGCCCGGACAGGGCCATGGTCGGGGAGCTGTTTTTT. The chain employs TRBV9 and TRBJ2-2; TRBD1 matches 8 bases. From germline, CDR1 is SGDLS and CDR2 YYNGEE. The CDR3 sequence is 15 residues long. V was clipped by 4 bases and J by 7 bases; unmatched bases: 9.

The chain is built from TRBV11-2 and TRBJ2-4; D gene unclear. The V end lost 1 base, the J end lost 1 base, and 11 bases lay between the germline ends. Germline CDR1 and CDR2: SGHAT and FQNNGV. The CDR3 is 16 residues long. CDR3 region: CASSLARYSAKNIQYF. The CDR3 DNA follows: TGTGCCAGCAGCTTAGCGAGGTATTCGGCCAAAAACATTCAGTACTTC.

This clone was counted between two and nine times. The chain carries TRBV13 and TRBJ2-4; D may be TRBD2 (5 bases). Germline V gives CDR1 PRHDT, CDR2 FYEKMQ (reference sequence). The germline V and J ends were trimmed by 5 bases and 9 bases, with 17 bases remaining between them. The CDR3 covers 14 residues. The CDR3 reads CASSLPREGAIQYF. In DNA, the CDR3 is TGTGCCAGCAGCCTCCCCCGAGAGGGAGCCATTCAGTACTTC.

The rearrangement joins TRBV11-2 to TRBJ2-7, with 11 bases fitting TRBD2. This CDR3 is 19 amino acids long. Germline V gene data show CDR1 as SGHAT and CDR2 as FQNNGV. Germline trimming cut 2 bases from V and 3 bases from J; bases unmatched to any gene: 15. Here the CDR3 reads CASSLTRTSGLGVLYEQYV. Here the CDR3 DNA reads TGTGCCAGCAGCTTAACACGGACTAGCGGGCTTGGTGTACTCTACGAGCAGTACGTC.

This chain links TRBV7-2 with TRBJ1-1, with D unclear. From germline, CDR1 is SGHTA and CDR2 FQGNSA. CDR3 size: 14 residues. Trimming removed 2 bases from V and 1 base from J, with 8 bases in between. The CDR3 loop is CASSLNGPNTEAFF. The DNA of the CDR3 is TGTGCCAGCAGCTTAAATGGCCCGAACACTGAAGCTTTCTTT.

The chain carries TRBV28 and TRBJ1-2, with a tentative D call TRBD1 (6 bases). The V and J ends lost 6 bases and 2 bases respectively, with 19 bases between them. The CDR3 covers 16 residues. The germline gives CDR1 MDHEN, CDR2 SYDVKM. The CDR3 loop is CASSDTPGHHNYGYTF. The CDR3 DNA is TGTGCCAGCAGCGATACCCCGGGACACCACAACTATGGCTACACCTTC.

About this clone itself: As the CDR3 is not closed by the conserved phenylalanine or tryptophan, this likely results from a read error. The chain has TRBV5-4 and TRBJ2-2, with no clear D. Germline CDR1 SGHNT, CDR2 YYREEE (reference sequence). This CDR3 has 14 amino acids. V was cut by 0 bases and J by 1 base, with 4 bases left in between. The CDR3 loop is CASSLVRNTGELFS. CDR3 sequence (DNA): TGTGCCAGCAGCTTGGTGAGGAACACCGGGGAGCTGTTTTCT.

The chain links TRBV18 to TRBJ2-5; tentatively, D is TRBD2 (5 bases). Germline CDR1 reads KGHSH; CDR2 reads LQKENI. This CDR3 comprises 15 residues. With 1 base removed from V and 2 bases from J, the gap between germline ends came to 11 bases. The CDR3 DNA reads TGTGCCAGCTCACCACGCAATGGCGGGCAAGAGACCCAGTACTTC. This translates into CASSPRNGGQETQYF.

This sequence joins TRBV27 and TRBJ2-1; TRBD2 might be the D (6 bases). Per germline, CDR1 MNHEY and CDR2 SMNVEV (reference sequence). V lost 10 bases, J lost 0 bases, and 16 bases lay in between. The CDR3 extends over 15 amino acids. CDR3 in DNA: TGTGCCACTTCAACCGGGGGTTACTCCTACAATGAGCAGTTCTTC. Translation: CATSTGGYSYNEQFF.

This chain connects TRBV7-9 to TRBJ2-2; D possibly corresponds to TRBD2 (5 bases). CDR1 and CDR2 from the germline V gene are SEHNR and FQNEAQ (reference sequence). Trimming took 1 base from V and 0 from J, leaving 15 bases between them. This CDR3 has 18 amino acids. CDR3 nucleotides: TGTGCCAGCAGCTTAGGGGTCGAGCGGTACTCGAACACCGGGGAGCTGTTTTTT. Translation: CASSLGVERYSNTGELFF.

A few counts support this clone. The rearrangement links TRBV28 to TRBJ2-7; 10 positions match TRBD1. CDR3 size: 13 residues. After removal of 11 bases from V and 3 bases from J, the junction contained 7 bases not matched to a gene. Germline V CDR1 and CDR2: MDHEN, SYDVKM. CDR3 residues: CAWRQGAHYEQYF. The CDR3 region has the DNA TGTGCCTGGAGACAGGGGGCCCACTACGAGCAGTACTTC. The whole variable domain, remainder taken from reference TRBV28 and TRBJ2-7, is DVKVTQSSRYLVKRTGEKVFLECVQDMDHENMFWYRQDPGLGLRLIYFSYDVKMKEKGDIPEGYSVSREKKERFSLILESASTNQTSMYLCAWRQGAHYEQYFGPGTRLTVT.

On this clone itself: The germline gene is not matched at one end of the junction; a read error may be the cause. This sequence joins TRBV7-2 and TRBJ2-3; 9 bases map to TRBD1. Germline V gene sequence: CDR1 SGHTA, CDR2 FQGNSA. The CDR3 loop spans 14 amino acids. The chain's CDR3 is CANSADRGTDTQYF. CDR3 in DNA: TGTGCCAACAGCGCGGACAGGGGAACAGATACGCAGTATTTT.

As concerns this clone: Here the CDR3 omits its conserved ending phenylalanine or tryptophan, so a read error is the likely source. Here the CDR3 reads CASSRDRGGNSPLHS. DNA of the CDR3: TGTGCCAGCAGCCGAGACAGGGGCGGTAATTCACCCCTCCACTCT. This chain uses TRBV7-2 with TRBJ1-6; 8 bases agree with TRBD1. From germline, CDR1 is SGHTA and CDR2 FQGNSA. The length of the CDR3 is 15 residues. Losses at the gene ends were 5 bases for V and 6 bases for J; bases not matched to a gene: 6.

The CDR3: CASSTTHGTTSGYTF. The DNA of the CDR3 is TGTGCCAGTAGTACAACCCACGGGACAACCTCTGGCTACACCTTC. The chain couples TRBV19 to TRBJ1-2; tentatively, D is TRBD1 (6 bases). CDR3 length: 15 residues. From germline, CDR1 is LNHDA and CDR2 SQIVND (reference sequence). V was cut by 4 bases and J by 7 bases, with 19 bases left in between.

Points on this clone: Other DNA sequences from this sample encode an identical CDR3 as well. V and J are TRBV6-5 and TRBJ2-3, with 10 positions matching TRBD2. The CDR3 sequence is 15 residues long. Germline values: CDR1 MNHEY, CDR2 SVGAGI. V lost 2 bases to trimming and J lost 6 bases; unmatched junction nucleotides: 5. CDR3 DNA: TGTGCCAGCAGTTACATAGCGGGGGGCGGGGATACGCAGTATTTT. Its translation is CASSYIAGGGDTQYF.

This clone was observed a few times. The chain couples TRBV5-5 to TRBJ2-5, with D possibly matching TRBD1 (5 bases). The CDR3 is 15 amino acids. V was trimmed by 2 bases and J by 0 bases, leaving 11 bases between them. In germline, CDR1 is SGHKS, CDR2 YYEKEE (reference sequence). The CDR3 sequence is CASSFLRTNQETQYF. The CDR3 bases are TGTGCCAGCAGCTTTCTCAGGACAAACCAAGAGACCCAGTACTTC.

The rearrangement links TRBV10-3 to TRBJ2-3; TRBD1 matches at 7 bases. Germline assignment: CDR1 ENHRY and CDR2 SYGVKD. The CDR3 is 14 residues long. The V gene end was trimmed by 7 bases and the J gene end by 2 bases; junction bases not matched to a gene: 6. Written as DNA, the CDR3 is TGTGCCATCACCTCGACAGGGCCCACAGATACGCAGTATTTT. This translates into CAITSTGPTDTQYF.

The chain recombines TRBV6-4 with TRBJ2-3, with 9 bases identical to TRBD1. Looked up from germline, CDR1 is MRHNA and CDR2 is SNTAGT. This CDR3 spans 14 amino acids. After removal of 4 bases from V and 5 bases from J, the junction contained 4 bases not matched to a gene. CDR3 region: CASSARDRVDTQYF. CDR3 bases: TGTGCCAGCAGTGCACGGGACAGGGTAGATACGCAGTATTTT.

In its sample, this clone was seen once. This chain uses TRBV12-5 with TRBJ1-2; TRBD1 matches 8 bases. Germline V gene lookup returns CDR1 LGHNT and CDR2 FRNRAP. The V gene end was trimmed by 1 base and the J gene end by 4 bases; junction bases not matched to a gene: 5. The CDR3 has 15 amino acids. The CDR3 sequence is CASGLGTGPPYGYTF. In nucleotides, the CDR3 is TGTGCTAGTGGTTTGGGGACAGGGCCCCCCTATGGCTACACCTTC.

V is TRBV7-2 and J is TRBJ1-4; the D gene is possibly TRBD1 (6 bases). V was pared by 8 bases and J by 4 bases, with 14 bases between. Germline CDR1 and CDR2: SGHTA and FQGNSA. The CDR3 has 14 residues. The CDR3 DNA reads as TGTGCCAGCTCCTATACAGGGTTTAATGAAAAACTGTTTTTT. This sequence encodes CASSYTGFNEKLFF. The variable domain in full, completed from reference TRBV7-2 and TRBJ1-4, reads GAGVSQSPSNKVTEKGKDVELRCDPISGHTALYWYRQSLGQGLEFLIYFQGNSAPDKSGLPSDRFSAERTGGSVSTLTIQRTQQEDSAVYLCASSYTGFNEKLFFGSGTQLSVL.

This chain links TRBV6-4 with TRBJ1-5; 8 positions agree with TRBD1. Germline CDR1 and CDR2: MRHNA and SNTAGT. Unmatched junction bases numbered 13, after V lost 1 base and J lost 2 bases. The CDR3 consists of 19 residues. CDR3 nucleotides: TGTGCCAGCAGTGACTGGGGACAGGAACCTCTCAGGGGCAATCAGCCCCAGCATTTT. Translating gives CASSDWGQEPLRGNQPQHF.

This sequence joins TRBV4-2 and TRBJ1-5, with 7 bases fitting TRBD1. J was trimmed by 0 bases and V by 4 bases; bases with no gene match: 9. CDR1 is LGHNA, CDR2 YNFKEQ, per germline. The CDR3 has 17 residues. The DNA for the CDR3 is TGTGCCAGCAGCCTCAGACAGGGCCAGAATAGCAATCAGCCCCAGCATTTT. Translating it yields CASSLRQGQNSNQPQHF.

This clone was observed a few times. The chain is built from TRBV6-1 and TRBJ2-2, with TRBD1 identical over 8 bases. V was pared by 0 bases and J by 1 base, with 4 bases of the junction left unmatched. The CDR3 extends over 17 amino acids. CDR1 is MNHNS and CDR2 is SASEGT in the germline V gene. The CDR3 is CASSEAWTGLNTGELFF. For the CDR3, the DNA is TGTGCCAGCAGTGAAGCATGGACAGGGCTGAACACCGGGGAGCTGTTTTTT.

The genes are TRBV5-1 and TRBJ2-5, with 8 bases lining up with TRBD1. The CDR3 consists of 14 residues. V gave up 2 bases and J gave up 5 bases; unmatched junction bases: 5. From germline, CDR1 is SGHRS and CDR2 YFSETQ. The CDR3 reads CASSFGQGEETQYF. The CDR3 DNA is TGCGCCAGCAGCTTCGGACAGGGTGAGGAGACCCAGTACTTC.

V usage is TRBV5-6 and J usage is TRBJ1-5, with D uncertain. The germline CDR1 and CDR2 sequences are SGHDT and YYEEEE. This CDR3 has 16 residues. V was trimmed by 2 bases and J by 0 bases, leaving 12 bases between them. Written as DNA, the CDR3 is TGTGCCAGCAGCTTCTGGGCAGGCTATAGCAATCAGCCCCAGCATTTT. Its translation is CASSFWAGYSNQPQHF.

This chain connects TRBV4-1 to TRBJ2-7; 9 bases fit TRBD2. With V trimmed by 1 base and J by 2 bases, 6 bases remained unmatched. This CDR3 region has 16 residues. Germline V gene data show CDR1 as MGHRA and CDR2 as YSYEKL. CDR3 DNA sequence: TGCGCCAGCAGCCAAGTACCGACTAGCGGCCCCTACGAGCAGTACGTC. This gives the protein CASSQVPTSGPYEQYV.

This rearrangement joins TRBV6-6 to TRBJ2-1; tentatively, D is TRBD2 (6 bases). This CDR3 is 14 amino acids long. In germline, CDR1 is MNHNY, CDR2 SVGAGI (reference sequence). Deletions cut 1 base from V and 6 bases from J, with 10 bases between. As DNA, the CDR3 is TGTGCCAGCAGTTACTTGTGGGAGGTCAATGAGCAGTTCTTC. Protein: CASSYLWEVNEQFF.